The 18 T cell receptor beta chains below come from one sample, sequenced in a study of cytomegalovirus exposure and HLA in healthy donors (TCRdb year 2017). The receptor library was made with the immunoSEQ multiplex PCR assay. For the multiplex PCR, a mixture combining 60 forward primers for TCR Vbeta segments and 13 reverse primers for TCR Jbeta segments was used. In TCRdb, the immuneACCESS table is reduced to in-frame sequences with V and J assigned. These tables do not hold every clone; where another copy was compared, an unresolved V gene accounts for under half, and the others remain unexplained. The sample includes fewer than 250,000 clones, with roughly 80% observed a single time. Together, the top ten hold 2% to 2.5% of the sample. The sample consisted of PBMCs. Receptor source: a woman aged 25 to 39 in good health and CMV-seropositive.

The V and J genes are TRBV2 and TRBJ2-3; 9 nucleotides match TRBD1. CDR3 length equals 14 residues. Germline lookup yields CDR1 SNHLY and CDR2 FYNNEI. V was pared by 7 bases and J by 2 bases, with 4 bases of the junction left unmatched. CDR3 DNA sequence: TGTGCCAGCAAGGGACAGGGCCCCACAGATACGCAGTATTTT. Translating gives CASKGQGPTDTQYF.

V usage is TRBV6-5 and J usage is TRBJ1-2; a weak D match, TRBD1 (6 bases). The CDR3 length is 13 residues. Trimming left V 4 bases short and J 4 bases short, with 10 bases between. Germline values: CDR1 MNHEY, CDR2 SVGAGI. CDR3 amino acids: CASSWVGGYGYTF. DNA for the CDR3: TGTGCCAGCAGTTGGGTAGGGGGCTATGGCTACACCTTC.

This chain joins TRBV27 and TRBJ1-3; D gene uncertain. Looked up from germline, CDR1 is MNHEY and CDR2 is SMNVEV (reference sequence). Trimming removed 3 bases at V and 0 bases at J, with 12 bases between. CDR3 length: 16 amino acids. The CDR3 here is CASSFGAPSSGNTIYF. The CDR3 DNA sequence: TGTGCCAGCAGTTTCGGAGCACCTAGCTCTGGAAACACCATATATTTT.

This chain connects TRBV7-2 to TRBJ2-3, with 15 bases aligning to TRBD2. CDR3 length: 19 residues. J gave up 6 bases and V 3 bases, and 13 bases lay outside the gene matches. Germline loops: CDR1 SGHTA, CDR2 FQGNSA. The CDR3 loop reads CASSFLRGTSGGSGDTQYF. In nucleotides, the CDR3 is TGTGCCAGCAGCTTCCTACGAGGGACTAGCGGGGGGTCGGGTGATACGCAGTATTTT.

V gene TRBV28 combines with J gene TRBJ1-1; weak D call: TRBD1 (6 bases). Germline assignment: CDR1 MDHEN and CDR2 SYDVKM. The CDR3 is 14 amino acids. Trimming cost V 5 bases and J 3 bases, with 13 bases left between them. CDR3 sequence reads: CASSTPGDHTEAFF. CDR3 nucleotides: TGTGCCAGCAGTACCCCAGGGGATCACACTGAAGCTTTCTTT.

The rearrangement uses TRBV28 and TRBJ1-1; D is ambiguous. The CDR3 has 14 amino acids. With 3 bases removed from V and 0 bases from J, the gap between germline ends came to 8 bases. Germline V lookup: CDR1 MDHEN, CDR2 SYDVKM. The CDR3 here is CASSFYDMNTEAFF. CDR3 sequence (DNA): TGTGCCAGCAGTTTCTACGATATGAACACTGAAGCTTTCTTT.

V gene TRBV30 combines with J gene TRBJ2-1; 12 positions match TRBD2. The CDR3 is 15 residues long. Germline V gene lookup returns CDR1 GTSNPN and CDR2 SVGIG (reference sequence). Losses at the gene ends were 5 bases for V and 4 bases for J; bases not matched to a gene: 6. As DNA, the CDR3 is TGTGCCTGGTCTAGCGGGAGGGCCGGGTACAATGAGCAGTTCTTC. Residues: CAWSSGRAGYNEQFF.

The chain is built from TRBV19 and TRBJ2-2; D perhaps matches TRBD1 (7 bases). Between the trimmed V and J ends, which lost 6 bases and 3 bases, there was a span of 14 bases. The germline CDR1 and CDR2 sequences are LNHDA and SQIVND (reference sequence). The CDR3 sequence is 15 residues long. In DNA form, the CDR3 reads TGTGCCAGTAGGAGGGGGGACAGCTACACCGGGGAGCTGTTTTTT. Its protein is CASRRGDSYTGELFF.

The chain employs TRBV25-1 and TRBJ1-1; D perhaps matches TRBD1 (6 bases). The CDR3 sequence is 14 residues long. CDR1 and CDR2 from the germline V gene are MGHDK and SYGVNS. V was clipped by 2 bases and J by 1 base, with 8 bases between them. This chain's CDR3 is CASSEQGSNTEAFF. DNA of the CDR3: TGTGCCAGCAGTGAACAGGGGTCGAACACTGAAGCTTTCTTT.

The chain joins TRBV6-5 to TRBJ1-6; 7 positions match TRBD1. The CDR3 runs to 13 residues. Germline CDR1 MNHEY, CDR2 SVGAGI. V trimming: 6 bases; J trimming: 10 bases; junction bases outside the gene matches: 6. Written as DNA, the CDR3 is TGTGCCAGCAGCTTACAGGGGTTCTCACCCCTCCACTTT. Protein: CASSLQGFSPLHF.

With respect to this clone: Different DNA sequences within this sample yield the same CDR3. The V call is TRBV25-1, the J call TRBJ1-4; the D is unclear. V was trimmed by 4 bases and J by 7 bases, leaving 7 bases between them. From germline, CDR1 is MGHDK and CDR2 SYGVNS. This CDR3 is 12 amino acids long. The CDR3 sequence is CASSVYGEKLFF. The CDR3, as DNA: TGTGCCAGCAGTGTCTACGGTGAAAAACTGTTTTTT.

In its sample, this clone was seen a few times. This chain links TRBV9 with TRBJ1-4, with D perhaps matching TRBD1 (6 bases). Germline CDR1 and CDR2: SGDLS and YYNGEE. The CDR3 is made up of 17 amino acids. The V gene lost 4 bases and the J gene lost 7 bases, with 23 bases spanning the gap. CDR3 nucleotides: TGTGCCAGCAGCTTCCGACCCCCCGACAGGCCGGGTGAAAAACTGTTTTTT. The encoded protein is CASSFRPPDRPGEKLFF.

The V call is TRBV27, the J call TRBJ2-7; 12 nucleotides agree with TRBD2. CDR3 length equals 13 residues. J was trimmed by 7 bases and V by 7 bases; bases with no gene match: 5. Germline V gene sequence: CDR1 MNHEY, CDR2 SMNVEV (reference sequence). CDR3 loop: CASKTSGRWEQYF. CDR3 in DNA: TGTGCCAGCAAGACTAGCGGGAGATGGGAGCAGTACTTC.

CDR3 residues: CASSQDLKGGLQETQYF. In nucleotides, the CDR3 is TGTGCCAGCAGCCAAGATCTGAAAGGGGGCTTACAAGAGACCCAGTACTTC. The rearrangement joins TRBV4-2 to TRBJ2-5, with TRBD1 matching over 7 bases. CDR3 length: 17 residues. Germline CDR1 reads LGHNA; CDR2 reads YNFKEQ. V lost 0 bases, J lost 2 bases, and 9 bases stayed unmatched.

The CDR3 is CASSLGTPPRGANVLTF. CDR3 DNA sequence: TGTGCCAGCAGTTTAGGGACACCACCGAGGGGGGCCAACGTCCTGACTTTC. V is TRBV27 and J is TRBJ2-6; the D gene is possibly TRBD1 (6 bases). Trimming removed 2 bases at V and 4 bases at J, with 15 bases between. The CDR3 contains 17 residues. Germline CDR1 is MNHEY and CDR2 is SMNVEV (reference sequence).

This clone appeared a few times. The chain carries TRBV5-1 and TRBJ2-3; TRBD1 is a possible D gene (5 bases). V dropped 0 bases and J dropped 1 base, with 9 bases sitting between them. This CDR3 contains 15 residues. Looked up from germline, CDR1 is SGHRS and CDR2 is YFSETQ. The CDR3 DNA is TGCGCCAGCAGCTTGGCCAGGGCGGGCACAGATACGCAGTATTTT. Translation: CASSLARAGTDTQYF. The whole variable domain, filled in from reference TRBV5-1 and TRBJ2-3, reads KAGVTQTPRYLIKTRGQQVTLSCSPISGHRSVSWYQQTPGQGLQFLFEYFSETQRNKGNFPGRFSGRQFSNSRSEMNVSTLELGDSALYLCASSLARAGTDTQYFGPGTRLTVL.

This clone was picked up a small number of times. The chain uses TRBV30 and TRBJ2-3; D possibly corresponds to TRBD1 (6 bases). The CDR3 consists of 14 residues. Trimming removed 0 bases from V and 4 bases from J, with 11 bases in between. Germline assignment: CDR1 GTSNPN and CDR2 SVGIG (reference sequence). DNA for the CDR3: TGTGCCTGGAGTGTAAAGGGGGAGTCAGATACGCAGTATTTT. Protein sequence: CAWSVKGESDTQYF.

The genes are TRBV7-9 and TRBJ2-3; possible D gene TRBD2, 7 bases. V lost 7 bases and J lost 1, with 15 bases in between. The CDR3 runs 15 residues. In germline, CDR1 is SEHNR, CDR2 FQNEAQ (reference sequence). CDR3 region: CASTARGGGTDTQYF. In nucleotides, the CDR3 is TGTGCCAGCACCGCGCGAGGGGGGGGCACAGATACGCAGTATTTT.